These 2 T cell receptor beta chains were sequenced from one sample in a study of T cells after yellow fever vaccination. TCRdb reanalysed the 5' RACE reads using MiXCR and keeps one entry per CDR3 protein. The sample holds 200,000 to 300,000 distinct CDR3 sequences, 10% to 15% seen once. The source was CD4+ T cells sorted from PBMCs, collected 45 days after the yellow fever booster vaccination. These TCRs come from a man aged 25-40 years who received the YFV17D yellow fever vaccine.

This clonotype was counted only a few times. The chain recombines TRBV20-1 with TRBJ1-6; D might be TRBD1 (5 bases). CDR3 length: 16 residues. The germline V gene has CDR1 DFQATT and CDR2 SNEGSKA (reference sequence). V was trimmed by 1 base and J by 0 bases, leaving 10 bases between them. Here the CDR3 reads CSARGGASSYNSPLHF. Written as DNA, the CDR3 is TGCAGTGCTAGAGGCGGGGCGAGCTCCTATAATTCACCCCTCCACTTT.

The rearrangement joins TRBV30 to TRBJ2-5; TRBD2 might be the D (6 bases). Germline V gene data show CDR1 as GTSNPN and CDR2 as SVGIG (reference sequence). The CDR3 has 14 residues. V lost 0 bases, J lost 6 bases, and 14 bases lay in between. CDR3 DNA: TGTGCCTGGAGTGTACGACTAGTTAAGCAGACCCAGTACTTC. Protein: CAWSVRLVKQTQYF. Filled out from reference TRBV30 and TRBJ2-5, the complete variable domain reads SQTIHQWPATLVQPVGSPLSLECTVEGTSNPNLYWYRQAAGRGLQLLFYSVGIGQISSEVPQNLSASRPQDRQFILSSKKLLLSDSGFYLCAWSVRLVKQTQYFGPGTRLLVL.